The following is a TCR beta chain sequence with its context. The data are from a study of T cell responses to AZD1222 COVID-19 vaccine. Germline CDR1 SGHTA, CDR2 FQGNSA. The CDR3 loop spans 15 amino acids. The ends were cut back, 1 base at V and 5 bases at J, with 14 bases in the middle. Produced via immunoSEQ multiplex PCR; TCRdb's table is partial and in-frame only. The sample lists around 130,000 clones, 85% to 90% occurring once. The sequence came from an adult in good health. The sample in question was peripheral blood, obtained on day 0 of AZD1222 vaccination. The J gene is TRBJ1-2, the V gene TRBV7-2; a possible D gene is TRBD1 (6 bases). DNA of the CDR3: TGTGCCAGCAGCTTAGGTATCGACAGGCCTTATGGCTACACCTTC. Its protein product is CASSLGIDRPYGYTF. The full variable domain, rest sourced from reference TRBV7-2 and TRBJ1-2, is GAGVSQSPSNKVTEKGKDVELRCDPISGHTALYWYRQSLGQGLEFLIYFQGNSAPDKSGLPSDRFSAERTGGSVSTLTIQRTQQEDSAVYLCASSLGIDRPYGYTFGSGTRLTVV.